This T cell receptor beta chain was recovered during a study of vaccination and CD4 T cells after COVID-19. Oncomine TCR Beta short-read sequencing was applied to DNA from cultured CD4+ T cells. TCRdb re-called the PCR reads through MiXCR, storing one row per CDR3 protein. The sample lists 11,000 to 15,000 distinct CDR3 sequences, roughly 75% occurring once. Trimming took 1 base from V and 10 from J, leaving 8 bases between them. From germline, CDR1 is DFQATT and CDR2 SNEGSKA (reference sequence). The CDR3 is made up of 11 amino acids. Documented treatment: roughly 11-day PBMC culture with coronavirus spike peptide pools or control peptides (ViraFEST assay). In this sample, this clonotype turned up once. Its cognate antigen is unknown.

The J gene is TRBJ2-1, the V gene TRBV20-1; D call uncertain. The receptor was isolated from a human donor who had recovered from COVID-19. Sequencing was carried out using CD4+ T cells from blood, cultured in vitro. The CDR3 bases are TGCAGTGCTAGAGCGTGGCAGGAGCAGTTCTTC. It encodes CSARAWQEQFF.